Below, 9 T cell receptor beta chains from the same sample are listed, as sequenced in a study of blood T cell repertoires in COVID-19. TCRdb keeps only in-frame clones here, not all; method: immunoSEQ multiplex PCR. Of approximately 280,000 clones listed, roughly 88% are singletons. Material: peripheral blood. These receptors all stem from a woman aged 70-85 years with acute or convalescent COVID-19.

Only a few counts were recorded for this clone. The germline gene is not matched at one end of the junction; a read error may be the cause. V gene TRBV4-1 combines with J gene TRBJ1-2; D is unclear. The CDR3 length is 11 residues. CDR1 and CDR2 (germline): MGHRA, YSYEKL. CDR3 coding DNA: TGCGCCAGCAGCCAAGATTTGTACGAGGTCTTC. This encodes CASSQDLYEVF.

This chain joins TRBV3-1 (or the pseudogene TRBV3-2) and TRBJ2-3; tentatively, D is TRBD2 (7 bases). Trimming shortened V by 4 bases and J by 3 bases, and 29 bases separated the two germline ends. CDR3 length: 20 amino acids. Germline V CDR1 and CDR2: LGHDT, YNNKEL (reference sequence). The CDR3 loop is CASSLGRGAVGDPKTDTQYF. CDR3 DNA sequence: TGTGCCAGCAGCCTCGGCCGGGGGGCCGTTGGGGATCCAAAAACAGATACGCAGTATTTT.

V is TRBV5-1 and J is TRBJ1-1, with 7 bases matching TRBD1. Germline CDR1 SGHRS, CDR2 YFSETQ. There are 14 residues in the CDR3. The V segment lost 4 bases and the J segment 1 base; nucleotides outside the gene matches: 4. CDR3 in amino acids: CASSAGQENTEAFF. The DNA for the CDR3 is TGCGCCAGCAGCGCCGGACAGGAGAACACTGAAGCTTTCTTT. The variable domain in full, completed from reference TRBV5-1 and TRBJ1-1, reads KAGVTQTPRYLIKTRGQQVTLSCSPISGHRSVSWYQQTPGQGLQFLFEYFSETQRNKGNFPGRFSGRQFSNSRSEMNVSTLELGDSALYLCASSAGQENTEAFFGQGTRLTVV.

The chain couples TRBV14 to TRBJ2-1, with D unresolved. Germline values: CDR1 SGHDN, CDR2 FVKESK. Deletions cut 5 bases from V and 3 bases from J, with 2 bases between. CDR3 length equals 11 residues. CDR3 in DNA: TGTGCCAGCAGCTACTACAATGAGCAGTTCTTC. As protein: CASSYYNEQFF.

This chain joins TRBV28 and TRBJ1-6, with D possibly being TRBD1 (6 bases). The CDR3 has 14 residues. Between the trimmed V and J ends, which lost 6 bases and 3 bases, there was a span of 9 bases. The germline CDR1 and CDR2 sequences are MDHEN and SYDVKM. The CDR3 coding sequence is TGTGCCAGCAGCACGGGACACTATAATTCACCCCTCCACTTT. It is translated as CASSTGHYNSPLHF.

The CDR3 nucleotides are TGCGCCAGCAGGCCCGGGACAGGGGTTGACTATGGCTACACCTTC. This encodes CASRPGTGVDYGYTF. This chain connects TRBV5-1 to TRBJ1-2, with 10 bases identical to TRBD1. After removal of 5 bases from V and 3 bases from J, the junction contained 7 bases not matched to a gene. This CDR3 has 15 residues. Germline CDR1 and CDR2: SGHRS and YFSETQ.

This chain links TRBV6-5 with TRBJ2-1; D is perhaps TRBD1 (5 bases). The CDR3 is 13 residues long. V was trimmed by 7 bases and J by 8 bases, leaving 15 bases between them. Looked up from germline, CDR1 is MNHEY and CDR2 is SVGAGI. CDR3 bases: TGTGCCAGCATCAGAAATTGGGGCGATGAGCAGTTCTTC. Translated, it gives CASIRNWGDEQFF.

This chain links TRBV2 with TRBJ1-4; tentatively, D is TRBD1 (6 bases). The V gene lost 5 bases and the J gene lost 7 bases, with 14 bases spanning the gap. From germline, CDR1 is SNHLY and CDR2 FYNNEI. The CDR3 runs to 14 residues. The CDR3 coding sequence is TGTGCCAGCAGTTACACAGGGTTGGGTGAAAAACTGTTTTTT. It is translated as CASSYTGLGEKLFF. Using reference TRBV2 and TRBJ1-4 for the parts outside the CDR3, the full variable domain is EPEVTQTPSHQVTQMGQEVILRCVPISNHLYFYWYRQILGQKVEFLVSFYNNEISEKSEIFDDQFSVERPDGSNFTLKIRSTKLEDSAMYFCASSYTGLGEKLFFGSGTQLSVL.

The V gene is TRBV18, the J gene TRBJ1-1, with D tentatively TRBD1 (6 bases). CDR1 is KGHSH and CDR2 is LQKENI in the germline V gene. Trimming cost V 3 bases and J 4 bases, with 12 bases left between them. The CDR3 is 14 residues long. The CDR3 bases are TGTGCCAGCTCACCGGGAGGGGGTCGCACTGAAGCTTTCTTT. Residues: CASSPGGGRTEAFF.